A selection of T cell receptor beta chains follows, all from one sample in a study of PD-1 blockade in classical Hodgkin lymphoma. Some clones are missing from TCRdb's copy, which holds only in-frame ones; the method was immunoSEQ multiplex PCR. The repertoire holds roughly 5,000 clones, with about nine tenths as singletons. The sample taken for sequencing was CD8+ T cells from blood. The receptors shown here come from a human donor with classical Hodgkin lymphoma. Each CDR3 is given with its conserved first and last residue. Fields, in order: clone size, J gene, D gene, V gene, CDR3 protein, CDR3 DNA. The D gene is left open where the match is weak. A clone size is listed for some rows: how often the clone was seen (once, few, many), or a class if it is expanded.

>.|TRBJ2-1|TRBD2|TRBV6-4
CASSETSETDEQFF
TGTGCCAGCAGTGAGACTAGCGAAACAGATGAGCAGTTCTTC
>once|TRBJ2-3|TRBD2|TRBV28
CASSLTTSGRTDTQYF
TGTGCCAGCAGTTTAACGACTAGCGGGAGAACAGATACGCAGTATTTT
>.|TRBJ1-5|TRBD1|TRBV25-1
CASSPGGDGNQPQHF
TGTGCCAGCAGCCCAGGGGGTGACGGCAATCAGCCCCAGCATTTT
>.|TRBJ2-3|.|TRBV19
CASSMGLTEYTDTQYF
TGTGCCAGTAGTATGGGACTGACGGAGTACACAGATACGCAGTATTTT
>once|TRBJ1-2|.|TRBV12-1
CASSLSPPYGYTF
TGTGCCAGCAGCTTGAGCCCCCCCTATGGCTACACCTTC
>once|TRBJ1-4|.|TRBV11-3
CASSFRGAVDGEKLFF
TGTGCCAGCAGCTTCCGGGGCGCGGTGGATGGTGAAAAACTGTTTTTT
>.|TRBJ2-1|TRBD2|TRBV5-1
CASRFLAGYNEQFF
TGCGCCAGCAGATTCTTAGCGGGATACAATGAGCAGTTCTTC
>.|TRBJ2-7|.|TRBV27
CASSPSGNTYEQYF
TGTGCCAGCAGTCCGTCCGGGAACACCTACGAGCAGTACTTC
>few|TRBJ1-2|.|TRBV5-5
CASSLVGGFYGYTF
TGTGCCAGCAGCTTGGTGGGGGGCTTCTATGGCTACACCTTC
>.|TRBJ2-1|TRBD2|TRBV6-8
CASITIAGDCEQFF
TGTGCCAGCATAACTATAGCGGGAGACTGTGAGCAGTTCTTC
>.|TRBJ1-2|TRBD1|TRBV4-1
CASSQVTGYYGYTF
TGCGCCAGCAGCCAAGTGACAGGGTACTATGGCTACACCTTC
>.|TRBJ2-7|.|TRBV7-8
CASIPGWGGREQYF
TGTGCCAGCATCCCAGGGTGGGGGGGCCGCGAGCAGTACTTC
>.|TRBJ2-3|.|TRBV25-1
CATLLAGPGSDTQYF
TGTGCCACCCTTCTGGCAGGCCCTGGGTCAGATACGCAGTATTTT
>.|TRBJ1-5|TRBD1|TRBV7-7
CASSSSARGHQPQHF
TGTGCCAGCAGCTCTAGCGCCAGGGGGCACCAGCCCCAGCATTTT
>.|TRBJ2-1|.|TRBV19
CASSVGAGTNEQFF
TGTGCCAGTAGTGTTGGGGCAGGGACCAATGAGCAGTTCTTC
>.|TRBJ2-7|.|TRBV28
CASSLNLGGTSYEQYF
TGTGCCAGCAGTTTAAATTTAGGTGGGACCTCCTACGAGCAGTACTTC
>once|TRBJ2-2|TRBD1|TRBV28
CASSLLQGDVGELFF
TGTGCCAGCAGTCTATTACAGGGGGACGTCGGGGAGCTGTTTTTT
>.|TRBJ1-1|.|TRBV18
CASSPGTVEAFF
TGTGCCAGCTCACCCGGTACAGTCGAAGCTTTCTTT
>.|TRBJ2-3|.|TRBV6-4
CASSGGNTDTQYF
TGTGCCAGCTCTGGCGGAAACACAGATACGCAGTATTTT
>.|TRBJ2-1|TRBD2|TRBV6-4
CASSDSTSGDYNEQFF
TGTGCCAGCAGTGACTCAACTAGCGGAGACTACAATGAGCAGTTCTTC
>.|TRBJ2-7|TRBD1|TRBV5-6
CASEGAPGEQYF
TGTGCCAGCGAGGGGGCCCCGGGCGAGCAGTACTTC
>large|TRBJ1-2|.|TRBV5-6
CASSLTYRQDYGYTF
TGTGCCAGCAGCTTGACTTACCGCCAGGACTATGGCTACACCTTC
>few|TRBJ2-7|TRBD2|TRBV27
CASSWTSGTYEQYF
TGTGCCAGCAGCTGGACTAGCGGAACCTACGAGCAGTACTTC
>.|TRBJ2-2|.|TRBV6-4
CASSDGQNTGELFF
TGTGCCAGCAGTGACGGACAAAACACCGGGGAGCTGTTTTTT
>.|TRBJ2-7|TRBD1|TRBV7-9
CASSDRGEQYF
TGTGCCAGCAGCGACAGGGGCGAGCAGTACTTC
>once|TRBJ2-6|.|TRBV6-1
CASSERSSGANVLTF
TGTGCCAGCAGTGAACGCTCCTCTGGGGCCAACGTCCTGACTTTC
>.|TRBJ2-1|.|TRBV6-4
CASNPEAGSYNEQFF
TGTGCCAGCAATCCGGAGGCGGGAAGCTACAATGAGCAGTTCTTC
>.|TRBJ2-7|.|TRBV25-1
CASRGDRTYEQYF
TGTGCCAGCAGGGGGGACCGCACCTACGAGCAGTACTTC
>.|TRBJ2-1|TRBD1|TRBV25-1
CASSAPDRKYNEQFF
TGTGCCAGCAGTGCTCCGGACAGGAAATACAATGAGCAGTTCTTC
>.|TRBJ2-2|TRBD2|TRBV9
CASSSGLAGTKDAGELFF
TGTGCCAGCAGCTCGGGACTAGCGGGAACCAAAGATGCCGGGGAGCTGTTTTTT
>.|TRBJ2-4|.|TRBV30
CAWSQDSPGGKNIQYF
TGTGCCTGGAGTCAGGACTCCCCAGGAGGCAAAAACATTCAGTACTTC
>.|TRBJ2-5|TRBD1|TRBV25-1
CASSDKTGTGGLEETQYF
TGTGCCAGCAGTGACAAAACCGGGACAGGGGGCTTGGAGGAGACCCAGTACTTC
>.|TRBJ1-5|.|TRBV6-4
CASSDSGGQQPQHF
TGTGCCAGCAGTGACTCAGGGGGACAACAGCCCCAGCATTTT
>.|TRBJ1-1|.|TRBV6-5
CASVQQGSTEAFF
TGTGCCAGCGTACAACAGGGATCCACTGAAGCTTTCTTT
>.|TRBJ2-1|TRBD2|TRBV25-1
CASSESGLAGVGEQFF
TGTGCCAGCAGTGAATCTGGACTAGCCGGCGTGGGCGAGCAGTTCTTC
>.|TRBJ1-2|TRBD1|TRBV7-3
CASIQDRAYGYTF
TGTGCCAGCATCCAGGACAGGGCCTATGGCTACACCTTC
>.|TRBJ2-7|TRBD2|TRBV7-9
CASSLGLVDYEQYF
TGTGCCAGCAGCTTGGGACTAGTGGATTACGAGCAGTACTTC
>once|TRBJ2-3|TRBD1|TRBV25-1
CASRDSPLDTQYF
TGTGCCAGCCGGGACAGCCCCCTTGATACGCAGTATTTT
>.|TRBJ1-5|.|TRBV6-4
CASSDSGGGGQPQHF
TGTGCCAGCAGTGACTCGGGGGGGGGCGGGCAGCCCCAGCATTTT
>.|TRBJ2-1|TRBD2|TRBV6-4
CASSDRLAGDNEQFF
TGTGCCAGCAGTGACAGGCTAGCGGGAGACAATGAGCAGTTCTTC
>.|TRBJ2-3|.|TRBV11-2
CASSSLGSGSTDTQYF
TGTGCCAGCAGCTCCCTCGGAAGCGGGAGCACAGATACGCAGTATTTT
>.|TRBJ2-3|.|TRBV6-4
CASSEAGPDTQYF
TGTGCCAGCAGTGAAGCAGGACCAGATACGCAGTATTTT
>.|TRBJ2-1|.|TRBV21-1
CASNSKGGVEQFF
TGTGCCAGCAATTCGAAGGGGGGGGTTGAGCAGTTCTTC
>.|TRBJ2-7|.|TRBV4-1
CASSQDSSRWDLGVYEQYF
TGCGCCAGCAGCCAAGACAGCTCGCGGTGGGATCTGGGGGTCTACGAGCAGTACTTC
>few|TRBJ2-7|TRBD2|TRBV9
CASSVGSGSSYEQYF
TGTGCCAGCAGCGTAGGGAGCGGGAGCAGCTACGAGCAGTACTTC
>.|TRBJ2-1|.|TRBV6-1
CASRELAAGSVGEQFF
TGTGCCAGCAGGGAATTAGCGGCAGGGAGTGTCGGTGAGCAGTTCTTC
>.|TRBJ2-1|.|TRBV7-6
CASSLIPRISNEQFF
TGTGCCAGCAGCTTAATTCCTAGGATAAGCAATGAGCAGTTCTTC
>.|TRBJ2-7|TRBD1|TRBV19
CASSSGTGYEQYF
TGTGCCAGTAGTTCCGGGACAGGCTACGAGCAGTACTTC
>.|TRBJ1-5|.|TRBV15
CATSPQWGWDQPQHF
TGTGCCACCAGCCCCCAGTGGGGATGGGATCAGCCCCAGCATTTT
>.|TRBJ2-1|.|TRBV20-1
CSAIIGEQFF
TGCAGTGCTATCATCGGTGAGCAGTTCTTC
>.|TRBJ1-2|.|TRBV27
CASSLEDPGRFGGYTF
TGTGCCAGCAGTTTAGAGGATCCAGGGAGGTTTGGCGGCTACACCTTC
>.|TRBJ2-5|.|TRBV7-9
CASSLISPRATQYF
TGTGCCAGCAGCTTGATTTCGCCCCGGGCAACCCAGTACTTC
>.|TRBJ2-3|.|TRBV19
CASSIGLAGSDTQYF
TGTGCCAGTAGTATTGGGCTAGCAGGATCAGATACGCAGTATTTT
>.|TRBJ1-3|.|TRBV28
CASSSWWGNTIYF
TGTGCCAGCAGTTCGTGGTGGGGAAACACCATATATTTT
>.|TRBJ2-7|.|TRBV25-1
CASSPGQSYEQYF
TGTGCCAGCAGTCCCGGACAGAGCTACGAGCAGTACTTC
>once|TRBJ2-7|.|TRBV4-1
CASSPPGGYEQYF
TGCGCCAGCAGCCCCCCCGGGGGTTACGAGCAGTACTTC
>.|TRBJ2-1|.|TRBV27
CASSIGTHNEQFF
TGTGCCAGCAGTATCGGGACCCACAATGAGCAGTTCTTC
>.|TRBJ1-2|TRBD1|TRBV27
CASSPGTGGIYGYTF
TGTGCCAGCAGCCCTGGGACAGGAGGGATCTATGGCTACACCTTC